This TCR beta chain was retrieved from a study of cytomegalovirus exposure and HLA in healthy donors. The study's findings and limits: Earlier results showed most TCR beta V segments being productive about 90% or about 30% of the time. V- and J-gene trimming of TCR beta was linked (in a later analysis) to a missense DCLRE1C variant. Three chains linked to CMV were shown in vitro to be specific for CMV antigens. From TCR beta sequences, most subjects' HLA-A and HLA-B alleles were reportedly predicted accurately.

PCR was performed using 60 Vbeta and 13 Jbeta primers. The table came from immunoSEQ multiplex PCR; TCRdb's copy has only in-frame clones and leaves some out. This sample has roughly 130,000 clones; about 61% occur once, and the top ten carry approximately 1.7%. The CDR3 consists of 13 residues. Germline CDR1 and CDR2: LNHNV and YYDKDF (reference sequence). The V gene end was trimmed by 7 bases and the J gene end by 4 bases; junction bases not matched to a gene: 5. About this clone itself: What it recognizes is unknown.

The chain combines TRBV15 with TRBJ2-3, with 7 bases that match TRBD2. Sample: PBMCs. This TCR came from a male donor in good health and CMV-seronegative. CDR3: CATTLGGADTQYF. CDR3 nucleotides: TGTGCCACCACCCTTGGGGGGGCAGATACGCAGTATTTT.